This TCR beta chain came from a study of regulatory T cells in long-lasting Graves disease. General study points: Thyroid tissue went unstudied; only peripheral blood was examined.

Time point specified: newly diagnosed GD, antithyroid drugs for less than 3 months. TCR sequences were obtained from RNA taken from PBMCs. CDR3-region Arm-PCR and iRepertoire HTBI primers produced the TCR beta libraries. From the multiplex PCR reads, TCRdb called clonotypes with MiXCR, one entry per CDR3 protein. The sample consists of about 500,000 distinct CDR3 sequences, approximately 12% of them appearing once. This clonotype was recorded many times. What it binds is unknown. The sample was also reused in another study, on T cells in Graves' hyperthyroidism and ophthalmopathy.

The source material was peripheral blood mononuclear cells (PBMCs), sampled at new diagnosis, from a patient treated with antithyroid drugs. The clonotype comes from a woman aged 30 to 39 with Graves disease.

The CDR3 nucleotides are TGTGCCAGCAGTTATGGGCCCACAGGGGGTCTGAACACTGAAGCTTTCTTT. It translates to CASSYGPTGGLNTEAFF. This chain links TRBV6-5 with TRBJ1-1; 8 nucleotides agree with TRBD1. V gave up 3 bases and J gave up 0 bases; unmatched junction bases: 9. The CDR3 extends over 17 amino acids. Per the germline V gene, CDR1 is MNHEY and CDR2 is SVGAGI.